What follows are 14 T cell receptor beta chains derived from one specimen sequenced in a study of PD-1 blockade in classical Hodgkin lymphoma. Profiled with immunoSEQ multiplex PCR; TCRdb holds only in-frame clones, not every one. The table has 20,000 to 25,000 clones, 69% seen once. All the patients suffered relapse after autologous stem cell transplantation, and brentuximab vedotin exposure differed. The starting material was peripheral blood mononuclear cells (PBMCs), obtained at baseline. The receptor set was obtained from a human donor with classical Hodgkin lymphoma.

The chain has TRBV30 and TRBJ2-7, with D perhaps TRBD2 (6 bases). The ends were cut back, 3 bases at V and 0 bases at J, with 12 bases in the middle. CDR3 length equals 14 residues. Per germline, CDR1 GTSNPN and CDR2 SVGIG (reference sequence). The CDR3 DNA reads TGTGCCTGGAGCTTCAGGAGGGCCTCCTACGAGCAGTACTTC. Translation: CAWSFRRASYEQYF.

This clone was recorded a few times. The chain uses TRBV28 and TRBJ1-2; D is unresolved. CDR3 length: 10 amino acids. The germline CDR1 and CDR2 sequences are MDHEN and SYDVKM. The V gene lost 4 bases and the J gene lost 8 bases, with 5 bases spanning the gap. CDR3 DNA sequence: TGTGCCAGCAGTTACGAAGGCTACACCTTC. Protein: CASSYEGYTF.

The chain has TRBV5-1 and TRBJ2-5, with 7 nucleotides matching TRBD2. V lost 0 bases, J lost 10 bases, and 15 bases stayed unmatched. Per the germline V gene, CDR1 is SGHRS and CDR2 is YFSETQ. The CDR3 covers 16 residues. The CDR3 here is CASSLDGGGALGDQYF. The CDR3 region has the DNA TGCGCCAGCAGCTTGGATGGCGGGGGAGCCCTTGGGGACCAGTACTTC.

The rearrangement joins TRBV19 to TRBJ2-7; unclear D gene. The germline V gene encodes CDR1 LNHDA and CDR2 SQIVND (reference sequence). The CDR3 contains 13 residues. The V gene lost 9 bases and the J gene lost 0 bases, with 12 bases spanning the gap. The CDR3 DNA follows: TGTGCCAGCCGGAAGGGTAGCTCCTACGAGCAGTACTTC. Protein sequence: CASRKGSSYEQYF.

This clone has only a few counts. This rearrangement joins TRBV25-1 to TRBJ1-2; D possibly corresponds to TRBD1 (6 bases). The ends were cut back, 3 bases at V and 7 bases at J, with 12 bases in the middle. The CDR3 is 13 amino acids. Germline CDR1 and CDR2: MGHDK and SYGVNS. The CDR3 DNA reads as TGTGCCAGCAGTGAGACAGGCGGAGGTGGCTACACCTTC. Its translation is CASSETGGGGYTF.

V gene TRBV10-3 combines with J gene TRBJ2-7; D is uncertain. CDR1 is ENHRY, CDR2 SYGVKD, per germline. This CDR3 is built from 12 residues. Trimming removed 4 bases from V and 2 bases from J, with 6 bases in between. This CDR3 reads CAISGSTYEQYF. In nucleotides, the CDR3 is TGTGCCATCAGTGGCTCCACCTACGAGCAGTACTTC.

This clone was observed a few times. This rearrangement joins TRBV11-2 to TRBJ2-7, with a weak D call TRBD1 (6 bases). This CDR3 is 14 amino acids long. The germline gives CDR1 SGHAT, CDR2 FQNNGV. The V end lost 0 bases, the J end lost 4 bases, and 10 bases lay between the germline ends. The CDR3 DNA sequence: TGTGCCAGCAGCTTAGAAACGACAGGATACGAGCAGTACTTC. Translating gives CASSLETTGYEQYF.

In regard to this clone: Its ends do not fully match the called genes, so a read error is possible. The rearrangement joins TRBV7-8 to TRBJ1-1; no clear D gene. The germline gives CDR1 SGHVS, CDR2 FQNEAQ. This CDR3 is 14 amino acids long. The CDR3 nucleotides are TGTGCCAGCAGCTTAGCGGTCTCGAACACTGAAACTTTCTTT. It specifies CASSLAVSNTETFF.

The CDR3 DNA sequence: TGTGCCAGCTCACCCGGGCGGGGGGCTTACAATGAGCAGTTCTTC. This sequence encodes CASSPGRGAYNEQFF. This chain joins TRBV18 and TRBJ2-1; TRBD2 aligns across 8 bases. Trimming cost V 3 bases and J 4 bases; bases outside gene matches: 5. This CDR3 contains 15 residues. Per the germline V gene, CDR1 is KGHSH and CDR2 is LQKENI. The complete variable domain, with remaining parts taken from reference TRBV18 and TRBJ2-1, reads NAGVMQNPRHLVRRRGQEARLRCSPMKGHSHVYWYRQLPEEGLKFMVYLQKENIIDESGMPKERFSAEFPKEGPSILRIQQVVRGDSAAYFCASSPGRGAYNEQFFGPGTRLTVL.

The rearrangement uses TRBV2 and TRBJ1-2; D is unresolved. CDR1 SNHLY and CDR2 FYNNEI come from the germline V gene. The CDR3 sequence is 16 residues long. Trimming removed 7 bases at V and 6 bases at J, with 24 bases between. DNA for the CDR3: TGTGCCAGCATCCCAGTCGGGAGCCCGGACTTGAATGGCTACACCTTC. Protein product: CASIPVGSPDLNGYTF.

The chain uses TRBV4-3 and TRBJ2-4; TRBD2 aligns across 7 bases. The germline gives CDR1 LGHNA, CDR2 YSLEER. The V and J ends lost 4 bases and 8 bases, in that order; junction bases with no gene match: 5. This CDR3 is 13 amino acids long. Here the CDR3 DNA reads TGCGCCAGCAGCCCCGGAGGGAGGGACATTCAGTACTTC. Amino acids: CASSPGGRDIQYF.

This clone is classed as medium-sized (0.01 to 0.1%). The chain carries TRBV30 and TRBJ1-1; maybe TRBD1 (5 bases). Germline V CDR1 and CDR2: GTSNPN, SVGIG (reference sequence). This CDR3 has 13 amino acids. Trimming shortened V by 8 bases and J by 3 bases, and 16 bases separated the two germline ends. CDR3 DNA: TGTGCCACGTCATTCACGGGGGACACTGAAGCTTTCTTT. Protein: CATSFTGDTEAFF.

This chain joins TRBV6-6 and TRBJ1-1; 8 bases match TRBD1. The CDR3 has 16 residues. Germline CDR1 reads MNHNY; CDR2 reads SVGAGI (reference sequence). V was clipped by 2 bases and J by 0 bases; unmatched bases: 5. Written as DNA, the CDR3 is TGTGCCAGCAGTTACGGACAGGGCCTTCTGAACACTGAAGCTTTCTTT. It yields the protein CASSYGQGLLNTEAFF.

The chain joins TRBV28 to TRBJ2-5; D perhaps matches TRBD1 (7 bases). Trimming pared 6 bases from V and 5 bases from J, leaving 19 bases between. This CDR3 region has 15 residues. CDR1 MDHEN and CDR2 SYDVKM come from the germline V gene. The chain's CDR3 is CASRSQGGLGETQYF. The DNA of the CDR3 is TGTGCCAGCAGGTCGCAGGGGGGCCTTGGGGAGACCCAGTACTTC.